What follows are 17 T cell receptor beta chains derived from one specimen sequenced in a study of T cell responses to AZD1222 COVID-19 vaccine. Profiled with immunoSEQ multiplex PCR; TCRdb holds only in-frame clones, not every one. The sample lists 180,000 or so clones, roughly 91% occurring once. Sequencing used peripheral blood, obtained on day 0 of AZD1222 vaccination. The receptors were sampled from an adult in good health.

This rearrangement joins TRBV5-4 to TRBJ2-7; the D call may be TRBD1 or TRBD2 (5 bases each). Germline values: CDR1 SGHNT, CDR2 YYREEE (reference sequence). The V and J ends lost 4 bases and 0 bases respectively, with 17 bases between them. The CDR3 extends over 16 amino acids. CDR3 residues: CASSPRQTTISYEQYF. CDR3 DNA: TGTGCCAGCAGCCCCAGACAGACTACTATCTCCTACGAGCAGTACTTC.

The J gene is TRBJ2-3, the V gene TRBV11-3, with 10 bases aligning to TRBD1. CDR1 and CDR2 from the germline V gene are SGHNT and YENEEA. Losses at the gene ends were 5 bases for V and 5 bases for J; bases not matched to a gene: 7. The CDR3 totals 15 residues. The CDR3 is CASSQGTGVGDTQYF. The DNA for the CDR3 is TGTGCCAGCAGCCAAGGGACAGGGGTTGGAGATACGCAGTATTTT.

J is TRBJ1-5 and V is TRBV6-5; a weak D match, TRBD1 (6 bases). There are 14 residues in the CDR3. V was pared by 5 bases and J by 5 bases, with 13 bases between. Germline V lookup: CDR1 MNHEY, CDR2 SVGAGI. CDR3: CASSKSGQYQPQHF. The CDR3 DNA follows: TGTGCCAGCAGTAAATCGGGACAATATCAGCCCCAGCATTTT.

The chain carries TRBV6-5 and TRBJ1-3; D gene uncertain. V was shortened by 4 bases and J by 0 bases, with 7 bases between the two germline ends. The germline CDR1 and CDR2 sequences are MNHEY and SVGAGI. This CDR3 is built from 14 residues. The CDR3 reads CASSFQGSGNTIYF. In DNA form, the CDR3 reads TGTGCCAGCAGTTTCCAAGGCTCTGGAAACACCATATATTTT.

V gene TRBV5-5 combines with J gene TRBJ1-6; a weak D match, TRBD1 (5 bases). The germline V and J ends were trimmed by 2 bases and 10 bases, with 13 bases remaining between them. CDR3 length: 14 residues. The germline V gene encodes CDR1 SGHKS and CDR2 YYEKEE (reference sequence). Here the CDR3 DNA reads TGTGCCAGCAGCTTTGATGGGGGAACATCACCCCTCCACTTT. This translates into CASSFDGGTSPLHF.

V is TRBV9 and J is TRBJ1-1; possible D gene TRBD1, 5 bases. The V end lost 4 bases, the J end lost 4 bases, and 17 bases lay between the germline ends. There are 15 residues in the CDR3. From germline, CDR1 is SGDLS and CDR2 YYNGEE. The CDR3 loop is CASSPGGGISTEAFF. The CDR3 DNA sequence: TGTGCCAGCAGCCCCGGGGGAGGGATCAGCACTGAAGCTTTCTTT.

The chain links TRBV5-1 to TRBJ2-2, with a tentative D call TRBD1 (5 bases). The CDR3 extends over 14 amino acids. Germline loops: CDR1 SGHRS, CDR2 YFSETQ. V lost 4 bases to trimming and J lost 3 bases, with 10 bases between them. CDR3 sequence (DNA): TGCGCCAGCAGCGGCAGGGTAGACACCGGGGAGCTGTTTTTT. Translation: CASSGRVDTGELFF. The full variable domain, with the rest looked up from reference TRBV5-1 and TRBJ2-2, is KAGVTQTPRYLIKTRGQQVTLSCSPISGHRSVSWYQQTPGQGLQFLFEYFSETQRNKGNFPGRFSGRQFSNSRSEMNVSTLELGDSALYLCASSGRVDTGELFFGEGSRLTVL.

V gene TRBV29-1 combines with J gene TRBJ2-3; D gene unclear. V lost 4 bases to trimming and J lost 10 bases, with 9 bases between them. Germline V gene sequence: CDR1 SQVTM, CDR2 ANQGSEA. CDR3 size: 10 residues. CDR3 bases: TGCAGCGTTGGGGAACAGTCGCAGTATTTT. It yields the protein CSVGEQSQYF.

This chain connects TRBV24-1 to TRBJ2-3, with 9 bases aligning to TRBD1. Trimming cost V 2 bases and J 5 bases; bases outside gene matches: 10. Germline assignment: CDR1 KGHDR and CDR2 SFDVKD. This CDR3 region has 17 residues. CDR3 nucleotide sequence: TGTGCCACCAGTGATTCGCCCCAGACAGGGGGAAAAGATACGCAGTATTTT. Its translation is CATSDSPQTGGKDTQYF.

The chain joins TRBV5-6 to TRBJ2-7; 7 bases are shared with TRBD2. This CDR3 contains 13 residues. Unmatched junction bases numbered 8, after V lost 6 bases and J lost 5 bases. CDR1 is SGHDT and CDR2 is YYEEEE in the germline V gene. CDR3 in amino acids: CASTNKRGHEQYV. The CDR3, as DNA: TGTGCCAGCACCAACAAGCGGGGCCACGAGCAGTACGTC.

This clone was found once. V usage is TRBV4-3 and J usage is TRBJ1-6; no reliable D call. The CDR3 covers 14 residues. V lost 1 base, J lost 7 bases, and 8 bases lay in between. CDR1 is LGHNA and CDR2 is YSLEER in the germline V gene. The CDR3 DNA reads TGCGCCAGCAGCCAAGCTGAGGAGAATTCACCCCTCCACTTT. It yields the protein CASSQAEENSPLHF.

This chain joins TRBV14 and TRBJ1-1, with D possibly being TRBD1 (5 bases). This CDR3 has 13 residues. Germline lookup yields CDR1 SGHDN and CDR2 FVKESK. The germline V and J ends were trimmed by 4 bases and 0 bases, with 6 bases remaining between them. CDR3 protein: CASSRGMNTEAFF. CDR3 bases: TGTGCCAGCAGCCGGGGGATGAACACTGAAGCTTTCTTT.

The CDR3 DNA is TGTGCCAGCAGAAGAGGAGACCAGAACACTGAAGCTTTCTTT. Translating it yields CASRRGDQNTEAFF. The chain combines TRBV28 with TRBJ1-1; D gene uncertain. Germline assignment: CDR1 MDHEN and CDR2 SYDVKM. V was cut by 6 bases and J by 1 base, with 12 bases left in between. This CDR3 comprises 14 residues. The variable domain in full, with the rest retrieved from reference TRBV28 and TRBJ1-1, is DVKVTQSSRYLVKRTGEKVFLECVQDMDHENMFWYRQDPGLGLRLIYFSYDVKMKEKGDIPEGYSVSREKKERFSLILESASTNQTSMYLCASRRGDQNTEAFFGQGTRLTVV.

The chain couples TRBV6-5 to TRBJ2-1; D perhaps matches TRBD2 (6 bases). The V gene lost 7 bases and the J gene lost 4 bases, with 14 bases spanning the gap. The V gene's germline CDR1 is MNHEY and CDR2 SVGAGI. The CDR3 is 14 amino acids. This CDR3 is CASIQFGGYNEQFF. The CDR3, as DNA: TGTGCCAGCATCCAGTTTGGGGGGTACAATGAGCAGTTCTTC.

This clone is a singleton in its sample. The chain couples TRBV14 to TRBJ2-1; D unresolved. Between the trimmed V and J ends, which lost 1 base and 1 base, there was a span of 5 bases. In germline, CDR1 is SGHDN, CDR2 FVKESK. The CDR3 runs 14 residues. The CDR3 region is CASSQVRSYNEQFF. In nucleotides, the CDR3 is TGTGCCAGCAGCCAAGTCAGATCCTACAATGAGCAGTTCTTC.

This chain connects TRBV19 to TRBJ2-5, with 8 bases fitting TRBD1. The CDR3 contains 14 residues. The trim removed 4 bases at V and 2 bases at J, leaving 3 bases unmatched. The germline CDR1 and CDR2 sequences are LNHDA and SQIVND (reference sequence). CDR3 region: CASSRNRGQETQYF. CDR3 nucleotide sequence: TGTGCCAGTAGTAGAAACAGGGGGCAAGAGACCCAGTACTTC.

This chain uses TRBV7-3 with TRBJ1-3, with TRBD1 identical over 7 bases. Per the germline V gene, CDR1 is SGHTA and CDR2 is FQGTGA. The CDR3 is 15 residues long. The junction had 4 bases not matched to a gene; V was cut back by 5 bases and J by 0 bases. CDR3 loop: CASSLSGGSGNTIYF. The CDR3 region has the DNA TGTGCCAGCAGCCTCTCAGGGGGCTCTGGAAACACCATATATTTT.